This T cell receptor (beta chain) was observed in a study of shared clonotypes between healthy human individuals. Clones were read by immunoSEQ multiplex PCR, and TCRdb kept only the in-frame ones, dropping some. This table holds about 2,100,000 clones, 85% to 95% found once. This clone was found once. Naive CD8 cells lacked CD45RO and underwent positive selection for CCR7, leaving out terminally differentiated effector memory CD45RA+ cells. The CDR3 is 15 residues long. V was trimmed by 0 bases and J by 6 bases, leaving 12 bases between them. CDR1 and CDR2 (germline): MGHRA, YSYEKL. The material sequenced was naive CD8+ T cells from PBMCs. This TCR was sampled from a man younger than 35 in good health. Some clones in this sample may be carry-over from other donors' samples. This rearrangement joins TRBV4-1 to TRBJ1-5; possibly TRBD1 for D (5 bases). The CDR3 loop is CASSQEVRGFQPQHF. DNA of the CDR3: TGCGCCAGCAGCCAAGAAGTTCGGGGGTTTCAGCCCCAGCATTTT.